This entry lists 26 T cell receptor beta chains sequenced from one sample in a study of Graves' ophthalmopathy and Graves' hyperthyroidism. Amplification from RNA transcripts yielded the TCR beta CDR3 regions. RT-PCR was first run with HTBI primers, then multiplex PCR in a second round. TCRdb processed the multiplex PCR reads anew with MiXCR; each CDR3 protein has one entry. This sample carries 170,000 or so distinct CDR3 sequences, around 39% of them seen once, and the ten largest clones take nearly 9%. Material: peripheral blood. Receptors were obtained from a man under 40 with Graves' ophthalmopathy.

This chain's CDR3 is CASSYSKTSGTSGETQYF. The CDR3 DNA reads as TGTGCCAGCAGTTACTCGAAGACTAGCGGGACCTCGGGGGAGACCCAGTACTTC. The chain couples TRBV6-2 or TRBV6-3 to TRBJ2-5; TRBD2 agrees at 11 bases. The CDR3 runs 18 residues. Losses at the gene ends were 0 bases for V and 5 bases for J; bases not matched to a gene: 11. CDR1 and CDR2 (germline): MNHEY, SVGEGT.

This clonotype was observed at least ten times. The chain links TRBV27 to TRBJ2-5, with 7 bases matching TRBD2. V lost 4 bases to trimming and J lost 4 bases; unmatched junction nucleotides: 9. Per germline, CDR1 MNHEY and CDR2 SMNVEV (reference sequence). The CDR3 length is 15 residues. DNA of the CDR3: TGTGCCAGCAGTTCCCTAGGCGGGAGAGGAGAGACCCAGTACTTC. It translates to CASSSLGGRGETQYF.

This chain connects TRBV28 to TRBJ2-7, with D perhaps matching TRBD1 (6 bases). Germline-derived CDR1 and CDR2 are MDHEN and SYDVKM. The V and J ends lost 9 bases and 4 bases respectively, with 19 bases between them. This CDR3 is 14 amino acids long. The CDR3 is CASRASDRLYEQYF. DNA of the CDR3: TGTGCCAGTCGTGCCTCCGACAGGCTATACGAGCAGTACTTC.

This clonotype was counted ten times or more. The chain links TRBV19 to TRBJ2-7; D perhaps matches TRBD2 (6 bases). Per the germline V gene, CDR1 is LNHDA and CDR2 is SQIVND (reference sequence). This CDR3 is built from 14 residues. The V end was cut by 3 bases, the J end by 3 bases, with 12 bases between. CDR3 region: CASSIRERVYEQYF. CDR3 nucleotides: TGTGCCAGTAGTATTAGAGAGCGGGTCTACGAGCAGTACTTC. The full variable domain, rest sourced from reference TRBV19 and TRBJ2-7, is DGGITQSPKYLFRKEGQNVTLSCEQNLNHDAMYWYRQDPGQGLRLIYYSQIVNDFQKGDIAEGYSVSREKKESFPLTVTSAQKNPTAFYLCASSIRERVYEQYFGPGTRLTVT.

This chain links TRBV27 with TRBJ1-2; 10 bases match TRBD1. V shed 5 bases, J shed 3 bases, and the junction held 6 bases outside the gene matches. Germline CDR1 reads MNHEY; CDR2 reads SMNVEV (reference sequence). This CDR3 has 15 residues. The CDR3 spells CASSRSTGGDYGYTF. The CDR3 DNA reads TGTGCCAGCAGTCGCTCGACAGGGGGCGACTATGGCTACACCTTC.

In this sample, this clonotype turned up once. V is TRBV7-6 and J is TRBJ2-7; D might be TRBD2 (6 bases). CDR1 is SGHVS and CDR2 is FNYEAQ in the germline V gene. Trimming removed 1 base at V and 7 bases at J, with 17 bases between. This CDR3 region has 15 residues. The chain's CDR3 is CASSLGSGGKGEQYF. The CDR3 nucleotides read TGTGCCAGCAGCTTAGGGTCTGGCGGGAAGGGGGAGCAGTACTTC.

Many counts were recorded for this clonotype. The V gene is TRBV7-2, the J gene TRBJ2-7, with D possibly being TRBD2 (6 bases). Germline lookup yields CDR1 SGHTA and CDR2 FQGNSA. The CDR3 loop spans 13 amino acids. Trimming stripped 3 bases from V and 10 bases from J, with 16 bases between. CDR3 sequence reads: CASSFIRTGDQYF. CDR3 nucleotide sequence: TGTGCCAGCAGCTTCATCCGGACGGGAGACCAGTACTTC. The complete variable domain, with remaining parts taken from reference TRBV7-2 and TRBJ2-7, reads GAGVSQSPSNKVTEKGKDVELRCDPISGHTALYWYRQSLGQGLEFLIYFQGNSAPDKSGLPSDRFSAERTGGSVSTLTIQRTQQEDSAVYLCASSFIRTGDQYFGPGTRLTVT.

This clonotype occurred many times. The chain is built from TRBV7-2 and TRBJ1-2; D gene unclear. Germline CDR1 SGHTA, CDR2 FQGNSA. The CDR3 length is 14 residues. V was trimmed by 3 bases and J by 4 bases, leaving 12 bases between them. The CDR3 sequence: CASSLGRFTYGYTF. CDR3 sequence (DNA): TGTGCCAGCAGCTTGGGGAGGTTTACCTATGGCTACACCTTC.

V usage is TRBV7-2 and J usage is TRBJ1-1; D not certain. Germline CDR1 SGHTA, CDR2 FQGNSA. The V end was cut by 5 bases, the J end by 3 bases, with 10 bases between. This CDR3 comprises 13 residues. The CDR3 nucleotides are TGTGCCAGCAGCCCCACCATGCACACTGAAGCTTTCTTT. Translated, it gives CASSPTMHTEAFF.

This clonotype was recorded at least ten times. The chain recombines TRBV30 with TRBJ1-1; no firm D call. V gave up 4 bases and J gave up 1 base, with 7 bases separating them. The CDR3 has 12 amino acids. CDR1 GTSNPN and CDR2 SVGIG come from the germline V gene (reference sequence). CDR3: CAWKGPNTEAFF. The CDR3 nucleotides read TGTGCCTGGAAAGGACCGAACACTGAAGCTTTCTTT.

This clonotype was detected a few times. DNA of the CDR3: TGTGCCAGCAGCCTAGGGACAGGGGGCAAGCGGACTGAAGCTTTCTTT. This gives the protein CASSLGTGGKRTEAFF. The chain recombines TRBV12-3 or TRBV12-4 with TRBJ1-1, with 12 bases identical to TRBD1. V lost 6 bases and J lost 5; bases outside the gene matches: 10. The CDR3 contains 16 residues.

This clonotype was observed many times. The rearrangement links TRBV6-5 to TRBJ2-7; D is unclear. CDR3 size: 13 residues. The V gene's germline CDR1 is MNHEY and CDR2 SVGAGI. Trimming shortened V by 2 bases and J by 2 bases, and 7 bases separated the two germline ends. CDR3 nucleotides: TGTGCCAGCAGTTACCTGGGTCCCTACGAGCAGTACTTC. It codes for CASSYLGPYEQYF.

The chain recombines TRBV7-9 with TRBJ2-7; 7 nucleotides line up with TRBD2. The CDR3 consists of 15 residues. Per germline, CDR1 SEHNR and CDR2 FQNEAQ (reference sequence). After removal of 3 bases from V and 2 bases from J, the junction contained 7 bases not matched to a gene. DNA for the CDR3: TGTGCCAGCAGCTTCGGCGGGAGTAGCCCCTACGAGCAGTACTTC. It is translated as CASSFGGSSPYEQYF.

This clonotype was detected many times. The rearrangement links TRBV12-3 or TRBV12-4 to TRBJ1-5; D call uncertain. This CDR3 has 14 residues. Trimming removed 3 bases from V and 6 bases from J, with 12 bases in between. The CDR3 bases are TGTGCCAGCAGTTTGGTGGAGGGAGGTCAGCCCCAGCATTTT. Translation gives CASSLVEGGQPQHF.

V usage is TRBV30 and J usage is TRBJ2-5; a weak D match, TRBD2 (6 bases). The length of the CDR3 is 12 residues. Germline CDR1 reads GTSNPN; CDR2 reads SVGIG (reference sequence). With 4 bases removed from V and 5 bases from J, the gap between germline ends came to 11 bases. CDR3 sequence reads: CAWKEGVETQYF. The CDR3 coding sequence is TGTGCCTGGAAGGAGGGCGTTGAGACCCAGTACTTC.

In its sample, this clonotype was seen many times. The rearrangement links TRBV7-2 to TRBJ2-5; D is possibly TRBD2 (5 bases). Trimming cost V 7 bases and J 5 bases, with 20 bases left between them. Looked up from germline, CDR1 is SGHTA and CDR2 is FQGNSA. The CDR3 length is 15 residues. The CDR3, as DNA: TGTGCCAGCACCCCGGACTGGCCCCCGGGGGAGACCCAGTACTTC. As protein: CASTPDWPPGETQYF.

This clonotype was detected ten times or more. This rearrangement joins TRBV11-1 to TRBJ1-2, with D perhaps matching TRBD1 (5 bases). V was clipped by 0 bases and J by 3 bases, with 11 bases between them. The CDR3 is 15 amino acids. Germline assignment: CDR1 SGHAT and CDR2 FQDESV (reference sequence). The DNA of the CDR3 is TGTGCCAGCAGCTTAGCTCGGCAGGGCGACTATGGCTACACCTTC. It codes for CASSLARQGDYGYTF.

This clonotype was detected many times. The chain joins TRBV7-6 to TRBJ2-7; D gene uncertain. Germline loops: CDR1 SGHVS, CDR2 FNYEAQ. Trimming removed 2 bases at V and 0 bases at J, with 11 bases between. The CDR3 consists of 15 residues. The CDR3 DNA follows: TGTGCCAGCAGCTTACAGGACCTGAGCTCCTACGAGCAGTACTTC. This gives the protein CASSLQDLSSYEQYF.

The sample holds many counts of this clonotype. The chain employs TRBV27 and TRBJ2-7; 9 bases fit TRBD1. From germline, CDR1 is MNHEY and CDR2 SMNVEV (reference sequence). This CDR3 spans 14 amino acids. V lost 5 bases and J lost 3; bases outside the gene matches: 5. CDR3 amino acids: CASSPRDRDYEQYF. The CDR3 bases are TGTGCCAGCAGTCCCCGGGACAGGGACTACGAGCAGTACTTC.

The count of this clonotype is one. One end of the junction does not line up with germline, which may come from a read error. This chain joins TRBV7-7 and TRBJ2-5; TRBD1 matches at 10 bases. Per germline, CDR1 SSHAT and CDR2 FNYEAQ (reference sequence). CDR3 length equals 15 residues. CDR3 loop: CASSLTGTGEETQYF. CDR3 coding DNA: TGTGCTAGCAGCCTAACCGGGACAGGGGAAGAGACCCAGTACTTC.

This clonotype was counted many times. This chain links TRBV5-1 with TRBJ1-1; D unclear. From germline, CDR1 is SGHRS and CDR2 YFSETQ. The CDR3 is 14 residues long. Trimming shortened V by 0 bases and J by 4 bases, and 10 bases separated the two germline ends. CDR3 sequence: CASSLAAGGTEAFF. In DNA, the CDR3 is TGCGCCAGCAGCTTGGCCGCGGGCGGCACTGAAGCTTTCTTT.

This clonotype was found many times. This may arise from a read error, as a much more abundant clone is one base away. J is TRBJ1-1 and V is TRBV30, with a weak D call TRBD1 (6 bases). This CDR3 is built from 13 residues. From germline, CDR1 is GTSNPN and CDR2 SVGIG (reference sequence). CDR3 nucleotides: TGTGCCCCTGCCGGGGGGCGGAACACTAAAGCTTTCTTT. As protein: CAPAGGRNTKAFF.

This clonotype occurred a few times. The CDR3, as DNA: TGTGCCAGCAGTCCCGGGACTAGCTTACTTAGGCAGTACTTC. It encodes CASSPGTSLLRQYF. The chain is built from TRBV6-1 and TRBJ2-7; TRBD2 agrees at 9 bases. Germline assignment: CDR1 MNHNS and CDR2 SASEGT. The length of the CDR3 is 14 residues. With V trimmed by 5 bases and J by 9 bases, 11 bases remained unmatched.

V and J are TRBV25-1 and TRBJ2-7; perhaps TRBD2 as D (6 bases). Germline V gives CDR1 MGHDK, CDR2 SYGVNS. The V end lost 5 bases, the J end lost 4 bases, and 18 bases lay between the germline ends. The CDR3 is 15 amino acids. CDR3 DNA: TGTGCCAGCAGTCCGGGCCCGACTGGAGGGTACGAGCAGTACTTC. Residues: CASSPGPTGGYEQYF.

This clonotype was observed at least ten times. V is TRBV19 and J is TRBJ1-2; D unclear. The V gene's germline CDR1 is LNHDA and CDR2 SQIVND (reference sequence). With 1 base removed from V and 7 bases from J, the gap between germline ends came to 7 bases. CDR3 length: 12 amino acids. The CDR3 nucleotides are TGTGCCAGTAGTATAGGAGACATTGGCTACACCTTC. It translates to CASSIGDIGYTF.

The chain combines TRBV27 with TRBJ2-7; the D gene is possibly TRBD2 (6 bases). CDR1 and CDR2 (germline): MNHEY, SMNVEV (reference sequence). Between the trimmed V and J ends, which lost 2 bases and 2 bases, there was a span of 13 bases. CDR3 length equals 15 residues. In nucleotides, the CDR3 is TGTGCCAGCAGTTTAATACTAGCTGAGCCCTACGAGCAGTACTTC. As protein: CASSLILAEPYEQYF.